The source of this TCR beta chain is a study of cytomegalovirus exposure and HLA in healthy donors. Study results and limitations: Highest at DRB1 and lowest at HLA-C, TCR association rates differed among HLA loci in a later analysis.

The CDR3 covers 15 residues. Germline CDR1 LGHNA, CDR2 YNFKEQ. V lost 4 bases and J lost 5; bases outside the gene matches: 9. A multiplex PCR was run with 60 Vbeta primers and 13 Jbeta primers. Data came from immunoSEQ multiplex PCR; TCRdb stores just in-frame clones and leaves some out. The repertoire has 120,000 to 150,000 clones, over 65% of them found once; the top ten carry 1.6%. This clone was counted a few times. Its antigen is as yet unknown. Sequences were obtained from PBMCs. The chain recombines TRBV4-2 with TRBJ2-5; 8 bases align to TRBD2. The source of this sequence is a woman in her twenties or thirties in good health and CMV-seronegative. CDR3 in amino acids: CASSPSGGRWETQYF. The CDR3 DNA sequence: TGTGCCAGCAGCCCCTCGGGGGGGCGGTGGGAGACCCAGTACTTC.